Each of the 27 T cell receptor beta chains below was sequenced from the same sample in a study of identical twins (dated by TCRdb to between 2015 and 2016). Library preparation used 5' RACE. The listed sequencing device is Illumina HiSeq 2000. TCRdb handled the public reads itself, with Q25 trimming in fastp and clone calling in MiXCR, and kept productive beta chains. Rows with one shared CDR3 protein collapse into an entry with the most common genes and DNA. The sample table records fewer than 650,000 distinct CDR3 sequences; 7.1% of these occur just once. The ten largest clones add up to around 1.6% of the sample. The sample also formed part of further work on yellow fever vaccine responses in identical twins.

Sequenced sample: PBMCs. The receptors here all came from a young woman in good health.

Turning to this clonotype: The final CDR3 position lacks the conserved phenylalanine or tryptophan, pointing to a likely read error. V gene TRBV5-1 combines with J gene TRBJ2-3, with 11 bases that match TRBD2. Germline V gene data show CDR1 as SGHRS and CDR2 as YFSETQ. The ends lost 4 bases at V and 2 bases at J; junction bases unmatched: 9. CDR3 length: 17 residues. The CDR3 spells CASSPLAGAVNTDTQYI. The CDR3 DNA reads TGCGCCAGCAGCCCACTAGCGGGGGCGGTAAACACAGATACGCAGTATATT.

In its sample, this clonotype was seen many times. The J gene is TRBJ1-1, the V gene TRBV2; 9 bases are shared with TRBD1. J lost 7 bases, V lost 4 bases, and 4 bases had no gene match. Looked up from germline, CDR1 is SNHLY and CDR2 is FYNNEI. The CDR3 spans 13 residues. The CDR3 here is CASSGDRVYEAFF. DNA for the CDR3: TGTGCCAGCAGTGGGGACAGGGTATATGAAGCTTTCTTT.

V usage is TRBV5-1 and J usage is TRBJ2-2; no firm D call. The germline gives CDR1 SGHRS, CDR2 YFSETQ. This CDR3 is 16 amino acids long. The V gene lost 2 bases and the J gene lost 6 bases, with 17 bases spanning the gap. In DNA form, the CDR3 reads TGCGCCAGCAGCTTTGGTCGGGTACGCGGCGCCGGGGAGCTGTTTTTT. It is translated as CASSFGRVRGAGELFF.

This clonotype was seen only a few times. The chain joins TRBV20-1 to TRBJ2-2, with D hard to call. With 3 bases removed from V and 3 bases from J, the gap between germline ends came to 14 bases. Germline CDR1 and CDR2: DFQATT and SNEGSKA (reference sequence). The CDR3 totals 15 residues. The CDR3 sequence: CSARKMGSDTGELFF. The CDR3 coding sequence is TGCAGTGCTAGGAAAATGGGTTCGGACACCGGGGAGCTGTTTTTT.

V is TRBV6-1 and J is TRBJ1-2, with 7 bases that match TRBD1. CDR1 and CDR2 from the germline V gene are MNHNS and SASEGT. J was trimmed by 3 bases and V by 1 base; bases with no gene match: 8. The CDR3 contains 16 residues. CDR3 protein: CASSEGQGGFYYGYTF. CDR3 nucleotides: TGTGCCAGCAGTGAAGGACAGGGAGGTTTTTACTATGGCTACACCTTC.

This clonotype appeared a few times. This chain links TRBV11-2 with TRBJ2-7; possibly TRBD1 for D (6 bases). V shed 1 base and J shed 4 bases, with 17 bases lying between them. The length of the CDR3 is 16 residues. Germline V gene lookup returns CDR1 SGHAT and CDR2 FQNNGV. CDR3 in amino acids: CASSLVGVGGEYEQYV. CDR3 nucleotides: TGTGCCAGCAGCTTAGTGGGGGTAGGGGGAGAATACGAGCAGTACGTC.

The table lists this clonotype with a few counts. V is TRBV7-9 and J is TRBJ2-2; D is uncertain. Per the germline V gene, CDR1 is SEHNR and CDR2 is FQNEAQ (reference sequence). The length of the CDR3 is 14 residues. Trimming left V 5 bases short and J 6 bases short, with 13 bases between. CDR3 sequence reads: CASSPPGESGELFF. The CDR3 DNA sequence: TGTGCCAGCAGCCCGCCGGGTGAATCCGGGGAGCTGTTTTTT.

This clonotype was seen many times. The rearrangement uses TRBV5-1 and TRBJ1-2, with a weak D call TRBD1 (5 bases). CDR1 and CDR2 (germline): SGHRS, YFSETQ. The CDR3 is 20 residues long. Trimming pared 4 bases from V and 4 bases from J, leaving 32 bases between. DNA of the CDR3: TGCGCCAGCAGCCCTGTTCCCCTGGGGACTTCAAATATACTGGGCTATGGCTACACCTTC. Protein product: CASSPVPLGTSNILGYGYTF.

This clonotype was detected many times. This chain links TRBV27 with TRBJ2-7, with D perhaps TRBD2 (6 bases). The CDR3 runs to 13 residues. Germline CDR1 is MNHEY and CDR2 is SMNVEV (reference sequence). V was trimmed by 5 bases and J by 6 bases, leaving 14 bases between them. The CDR3 sequence: CASSQTSSGEQYF. DNA for the CDR3: TGTGCCAGCAGTCAAACTAGCTCTGGCGAGCAGTACTTC.

The chain couples TRBV28 to TRBJ2-2, with 8 bases identical to TRBD2. The junction had 11 bases not matched to a gene; V was cut back by 6 bases and J by 5 bases. Germline CDR1 is MDHEN and CDR2 is SYDVKM. This CDR3 has 16 residues. The CDR3 loop is CASSPKPGLATGELFF. CDR3 DNA sequence: TGTGCCAGCAGCCCTAAGCCTGGACTAGCAACCGGGGAGCTGTTTTTT.

This clonotype was picked up many times. This CDR3 is CASTGGDRGSLAKNIQYF. The DNA for the CDR3 is TGCGCCAGCACCGGAGGGGACAGGGGGTCTCTAGCCAAAAACATTCAGTACTTC. The chain has TRBV5-1 and TRBJ2-4; 11 nucleotides align to TRBD1. V dropped 6 bases and J dropped 0; count of bases not matched to a gene: 11. CDR3 length: 18 amino acids. CDR1 is SGHRS, CDR2 YFSETQ, per germline.

This rearrangement joins TRBV28 to TRBJ2-5; 7 nucleotides match TRBD1. J was trimmed by 5 bases and V by 6 bases; bases with no gene match: 9. This CDR3 is 14 amino acids long. Per germline, CDR1 MDHEN and CDR2 SYDVKM. DNA of the CDR3: TGTGCCAGCAGACTTCAGGGGGATTGGGAGACCCAGTACTTC. Translation gives CASRLQGDWETQYF.

The chain carries TRBV11-2 and TRBJ2-1; the match to TRBD2 covers 13 bases. This CDR3 is 17 amino acids long. Germline loops: CDR1 SGHAT, CDR2 FQNNGV. With 0 bases clipped from V and 3 bases from J, the junction kept 2 bases outside the gene matches. The CDR3 DNA reads TGTGCCAGCAGCTTAGATACTAGCGGGGGGGTCTACAATGAGCAGTTCTTC. It translates to CASSLDTSGGVYNEQFF.

The table lists this clonotype with many counts. CDR3 DNA sequence: TGTGCCAGCACCAGCCCGCAGTGGACCGGGGAGCTGTTTTTT. Translation gives CASTSPQWTGELFF. The chain employs TRBV6-1 and TRBJ2-2, with D unresolved. Germline V gives CDR1 MNHNS, CDR2 SASEGT. CDR3 length: 14 amino acids. Trimming stripped 7 bases from V and 5 bases from J, with 14 bases between.

The rearrangement links TRBV12-3 or TRBV12-4 to TRBJ1-1, with 9 bases matching TRBD1. CDR3 size: 11 residues. V was pared by 4 bases and J by 11 bases, with 2 bases of the junction left unmatched. The CDR3 spells CASSYRGQAFF. The CDR3 DNA sequence: TGTGCCAGCAGTTACAGGGGGCAGGCTTTCTTT.

In its sample, this clonotype was seen many times. The chain carries TRBV12-3 or TRBV12-4 and TRBJ1-1; 8 bases match TRBD1. The CDR3 loop spans 15 amino acids. V shed 6 bases, J shed 1 base, and the junction held 7 bases outside the gene matches. The CDR3 spells CASSTPGQGNTEAFF. The CDR3 DNA is TGTGCCAGCAGCACCCCCGGACAGGGGAACACTGAAGCTTTCTTT.

V and J are TRBV20-1 and TRBJ2-7; 7 bases map to TRBD1. The CDR3 is 14 residues long. Germline V CDR1 and CDR2: DFQATT, SNEGSKA (reference sequence). With V trimmed by 6 bases and J by 0 bases, 8 bases remained unmatched. The CDR3 bases are TGCAGTGCCACACAGGGGTCGAGCTCCTACGAGCAGTACGTC. It specifies CSATQGSSSYEQYV.

This sequence joins TRBV6-2 or TRBV6-3 and TRBJ2-1; maybe TRBD1 (6 bases). Trimming left V 2 bases short and J 2 bases short, with 16 bases between. The CDR3 consists of 17 residues. The V gene's germline CDR1 is MNHEY and CDR2 SVGEGT. The CDR3 DNA reads TGTGCCAGCAGTTACAACACCGGGACACTCGCCTACAATGAGCAGTTCTTC. Translating gives CASSYNTGTLAYNEQFF.

This clonotype was counted only a few times. The chain is built from TRBV6-1 and TRBJ1-1; the match to TRBD1 covers 9 bases. The CDR3 spans 15 residues. Trimming at V came to 1 base and at J to 6 bases, leaving 6 bases not matched to a gene. The germline V gene encodes CDR1 MNHNS and CDR2 SASEGT. The CDR3 is CASSEVTGGKPEAFF. CDR3 DNA sequence: TGTGCCAGCAGTGAAGTGACAGGGGGGAAGCCTGAAGCTTTCTTT.

This clonotype was picked up many times. The V and J genes are TRBV20-1 and TRBJ2-7; no firm D call. CDR1 is DFQATT, CDR2 SNEGSKA, per germline (reference sequence). CDR3 length: 11 amino acids. V was clipped by 3 bases and J by 5 bases, with 8 bases between them. This CDR3 is CSARKGNEQYV. CDR3 nucleotide sequence: TGCAGTGCTAGGAAAGGGAACGAGCAGTACGTC.

This clonotype was counted a few times. The chain is built from TRBV5-1 and TRBJ2-1, with 8 positions matching TRBD2. V trimming: 4 bases; J trimming: 4 bases; junction bases outside the gene matches: 10. Germline CDR1 SGHRS, CDR2 YFSETQ. The CDR3 covers 16 residues. The DNA for the CDR3 is TGCGCCAGCAGCCCGAGGGGACTAGGGAGTTACAATGAGCAGTTCTTC. It codes for CASSPRGLGSYNEQFF.

This clonotype has just a few counts. V and J are TRBV10-3 and TRBJ2-2; D may be TRBD2 (5 bases). The length of the CDR3 is 14 residues. Trimming cost V 5 bases and J 2 bases, with 9 bases left between them. Per germline, CDR1 ENHRY and CDR2 SYGVKD. CDR3 region: CAISLLENTGELFF. The CDR3 DNA sequence: TGTGCCATCAGTCTACTAGAAAACACCGGGGAGCTGTTTTTT.

The chain recombines TRBV7-8 with TRBJ2-3, with D tentatively TRBD2 (6 bases). The CDR3 covers 16 residues. Germline V lookup: CDR1 SGHVS, CDR2 FQNEAQ. V lost 0 bases and J lost 5, with 15 bases in between. CDR3 nucleotides: TGTGCCAGCAGCTTAGCGAGCCCGGGAGCTAGAGATACGCAGTATTTT. Protein sequence: CASSLASPGARDTQYF.

The rearrangement links TRBV10-3 to TRBJ1-2; D call uncertain. CDR1 ENHRY and CDR2 SYGVKD come from the germline V gene. V lost 0 bases and J 7 bases, leaving 9 bases between the germline ends. The CDR3 spans 13 residues. The CDR3: CAISESIPGGYTF. The DNA of the CDR3 is TGTGCCATCAGTGAGTCTATACCGGGTGGCTACACCTTC.

This clonotype appeared a few times. The V gene is TRBV2, the J gene TRBJ2-3; 9 positions match TRBD2. This CDR3 has 14 amino acids. Per germline, CDR1 SNHLY and CDR2 FYNNEI. The junction had 8 bases not matched to a gene; V was cut back by 7 bases and J by 6 bases. The CDR3 loop reads CASMASGVGDTQYF. CDR3 DNA sequence: TGTGCCAGCATGGCTAGCGGGGTGGGGGATACGCAGTATTTT.

The chain couples TRBV20-1 to TRBJ2-2, with D tentatively TRBD2 (6 bases). Trimming pared 5 bases from V and 1 base from J, leaving 17 bases between. Germline V gives CDR1 DFQATT, CDR2 SNEGSKA (reference sequence). This CDR3 has 16 amino acids. This CDR3 reads CSAFPLGRGNTGELFF. The DNA of the CDR3 is TGCAGTGCTTTCCCGCTGGGGCGGGGGAACACCGGGGAGCTGTTTTTT.

This clonotype appeared many times. The V and J genes are TRBV5-1 and TRBJ2-2, with 8 bases identical to TRBD2. Looked up from germline, CDR1 is SGHRS and CDR2 is YFSETQ. Germline trimming cut 2 bases from V and 10 bases from J; bases unmatched to any gene: 10. The CDR3 is 15 residues long. CDR3 residues: CASSLLADGSEELFF. CDR3 DNA sequence: TGCGCCAGCAGCTTACTAGCGGACGGGAGCGAGGAGCTGTTTTTT.